Following are 10 T cell receptor beta chains from one sample sequenced in a study of blood T cell repertoires in COVID-19. Using immunoSEQ multiplex PCR, the repertoire was profiled, and TCRdb retains in-frame clones only, with some absent. Among about 320,000 clones listed, more than 75% were seen once. Source material: PBMCs or T cells enriched from blood (not recorded which). These receptors were obtained from a woman younger than 35 who had recovered from COVID-19.

The V gene is TRBV27, the J gene TRBJ1-5; D is unresolved. CDR1 MNHEY and CDR2 SMNVEV come from the germline V gene (reference sequence). V was cut by 2 bases and J by 3 bases, with 8 bases left in between. The CDR3 runs 14 residues. CDR3 loop: CASSLSRVNQPQHF. CDR3 nucleotides: TGTGCCAGCAGTTTAAGCCGTGTCAATCAGCCCCAGCATTTT.

This clone is a singleton in its sample. The V gene is TRBV10-3, the J gene TRBJ2-7; 11 nucleotides line up with TRBD1. CDR1 and CDR2 from the germline V gene are ENHRY and SYGVKD. CDR3 length: 15 residues. The V gene end was trimmed by 3 bases and the J gene end by 3 bases; junction bases not matched to a gene: 4. CDR3 protein: CAISDQGQGDYEQYF. The DNA of the CDR3 is TGTGCCATCAGTGACCAGGGACAGGGGGACTACGAGCAGTACTTC.

The chain's CDR3 is CASSLGSESEKLFF. CDR3 nucleotide sequence: TGCGCCAGCAGCTTGGGATCCGAGTCAGAAAAACTGTTTTTT. This rearrangement joins TRBV5-1 to TRBJ1-4; D is ambiguous. Germline values: CDR1 SGHRS, CDR2 YFSETQ. V was trimmed by 0 bases and J by 8 bases, leaving 11 bases between them. The CDR3 totals 14 residues.

This chain links TRBV4-2 with TRBJ1-4, with 8 bases aligning to TRBD1. Germline V lookup: CDR1 LGHNA, CDR2 YNFKEQ. J was trimmed by 6 bases and V by 0 bases; bases with no gene match: 3. The CDR3 runs to 15 residues. The CDR3 protein is CASSQDLTGDEKLFF. The CDR3 nucleotides are TGTGCCAGCAGCCAAGATCTGACAGGGGATGAAAAACTGTTTTTT.

This clone was observed once. The chain employs TRBV2 and TRBJ2-7, with a tentative D call TRBD2 (6 bases). V shed 6 bases and J shed 4 bases, with 7 bases lying between them. Germline V gene sequence: CDR1 SNHLY, CDR2 FYNNEI. The CDR3 loop spans 11 amino acids. The CDR3 here is CASSGGYEQYF. CDR3 sequence (DNA): TGTGCCAGCAGCGGGGGATACGAGCAGTACTTC.

The CDR3 reads CASSFGQGGTEAFF. The CDR3 DNA sequence: TGTGCCAGTAGTTTCGGACAGGGCGGCACTGAAGCTTTCTTT. V gene TRBV19 combines with J gene TRBJ1-1; 8 bases line up with TRBD1. With V trimmed by 5 bases and J by 4 bases, 6 bases remained unmatched. Germline CDR1 LNHDA, CDR2 SQIVND (reference sequence). CDR3 size: 14 residues.

The chain couples TRBV5-1 to TRBJ2-1; possibly TRBD1 for D (6 bases). This CDR3 has 17 amino acids. CDR1 is SGHRS, CDR2 YFSETQ, per germline. Deletions cut 0 bases from V and 9 bases from J, with 22 bases between. The CDR3 spells CASSLDASTQGSAEQFF. The CDR3 nucleotides are TGCGCCAGCAGCTTGGATGCGTCGACCCAGGGGTCGGCTGAGCAGTTCTTC.

The chain links TRBV30 to TRBJ1-6; TRBD1 matches 8 bases. This CDR3 contains 17 residues. Germline CDR1 is GTSNPN and CDR2 is SVGIG (reference sequence). V was clipped by 2 bases and J by 5 bases; unmatched bases: 11. The CDR3 reads CAWSSRTGLVDNSPLHF. As DNA, the CDR3 is TGTGCCTGGAGTTCACGGACAGGGTTGGTTGATAATTCACCCCTCCACTTT.

V is TRBV2 and J is TRBJ1-2; 7 bases map to TRBD1. The germline CDR1 and CDR2 sequences are SNHLY and FYNNEI. The CDR3 extends over 13 amino acids. V was pared by 6 bases and J by 6 bases, with 7 bases of the junction left unmatched. This CDR3 is CASRQSTGDGYTF. The CDR3 DNA follows: TGTGCCAGCAGACAGTCTACAGGGGATGGCTACACCTTC.

V is TRBV28 and J is TRBJ1-2; no clear D. Trimming cost V 4 bases and J 0 bases, with 15 bases left between them. The CDR3 has 16 residues. Germline lookup yields CDR1 MDHEN and CDR2 SYDVKM. The CDR3 protein is CASSSSYSYTNYGYTF. Written as DNA, the CDR3 is TGTGCCAGCAGTTCCTCCTACAGCTATACTAACTATGGCTACACCTTC.